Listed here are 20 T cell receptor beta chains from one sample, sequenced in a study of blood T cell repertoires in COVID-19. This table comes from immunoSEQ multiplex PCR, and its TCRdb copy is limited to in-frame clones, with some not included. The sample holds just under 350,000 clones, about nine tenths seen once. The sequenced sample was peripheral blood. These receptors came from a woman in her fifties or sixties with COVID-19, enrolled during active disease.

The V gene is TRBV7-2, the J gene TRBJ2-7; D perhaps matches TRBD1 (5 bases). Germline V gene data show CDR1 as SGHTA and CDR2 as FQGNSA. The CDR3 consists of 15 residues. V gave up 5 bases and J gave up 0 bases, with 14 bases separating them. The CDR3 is CASSHRFPSSYEQYF. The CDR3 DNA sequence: TGTGCCAGCAGCCACAGGTTCCCGAGCTCCTACGAGCAGTACTTC.

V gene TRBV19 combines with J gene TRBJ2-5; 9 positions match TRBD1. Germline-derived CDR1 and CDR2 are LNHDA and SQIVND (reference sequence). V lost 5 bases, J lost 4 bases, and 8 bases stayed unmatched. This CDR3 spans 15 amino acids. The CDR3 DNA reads TGTGCCAGTAGTCGCCAATGGACAGGGGCAGAGACCCAGTACTTC. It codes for CASSRQWTGAETQYF.

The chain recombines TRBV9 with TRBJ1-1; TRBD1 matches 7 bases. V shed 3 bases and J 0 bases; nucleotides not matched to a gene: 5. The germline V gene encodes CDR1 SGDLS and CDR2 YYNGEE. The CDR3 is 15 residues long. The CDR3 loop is CASSGRTGMNTEAFF. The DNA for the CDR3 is TGTGCCAGCAGCGGGAGGACAGGAATGAACACTGAAGCTTTCTTT.

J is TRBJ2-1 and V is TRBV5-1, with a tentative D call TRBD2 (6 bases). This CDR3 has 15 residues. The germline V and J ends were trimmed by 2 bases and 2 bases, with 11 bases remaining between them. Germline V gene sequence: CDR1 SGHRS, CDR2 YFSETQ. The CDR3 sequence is CASSFPRGTYNEQFF. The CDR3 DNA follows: TGCGCCAGCAGCTTCCCACGCGGGACCTACAATGAGCAGTTCTTC.

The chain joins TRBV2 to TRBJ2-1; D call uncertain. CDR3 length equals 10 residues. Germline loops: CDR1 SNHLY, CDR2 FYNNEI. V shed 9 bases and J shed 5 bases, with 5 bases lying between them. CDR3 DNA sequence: TGTGCCAGGTACAACAATGAGCAGTTCTTC. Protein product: CARYNNEQFF.

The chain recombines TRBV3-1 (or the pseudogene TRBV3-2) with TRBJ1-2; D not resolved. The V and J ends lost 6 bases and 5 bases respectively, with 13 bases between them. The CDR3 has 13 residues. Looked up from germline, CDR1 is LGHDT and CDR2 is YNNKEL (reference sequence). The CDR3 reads CASSHNDGYGYTF. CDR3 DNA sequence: TGTGCCAGCAGTCACAATGACGGGTATGGCTACACCTTC.

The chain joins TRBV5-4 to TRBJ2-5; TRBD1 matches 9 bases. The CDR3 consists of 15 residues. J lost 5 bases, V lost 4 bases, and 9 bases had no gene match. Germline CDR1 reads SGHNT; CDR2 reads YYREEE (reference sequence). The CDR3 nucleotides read TGTGCCAGCAGCGCGGGGACAGGGTGGATGGAGACCCAGTACTTC. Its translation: CASSAGTGWMETQYF.

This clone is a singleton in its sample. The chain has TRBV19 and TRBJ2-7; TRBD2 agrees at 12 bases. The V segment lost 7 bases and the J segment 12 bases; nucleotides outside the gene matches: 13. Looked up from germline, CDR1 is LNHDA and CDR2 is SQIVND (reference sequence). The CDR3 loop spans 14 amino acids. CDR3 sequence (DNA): TGTGCCAGTACACCTAGGCTAGCGGGAGGGCTCGTGTACTTC. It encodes CASTPRLAGGLVYF.

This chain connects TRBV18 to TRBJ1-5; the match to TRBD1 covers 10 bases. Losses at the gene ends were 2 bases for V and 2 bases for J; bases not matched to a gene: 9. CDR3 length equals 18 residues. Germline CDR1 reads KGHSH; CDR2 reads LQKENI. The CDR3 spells CASSPGTGVYWGNQPQHF. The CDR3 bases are TGTGCCAGCTCACCAGGGACAGGGGTCTATTGGGGCAATCAGCCCCAGCATTTT.

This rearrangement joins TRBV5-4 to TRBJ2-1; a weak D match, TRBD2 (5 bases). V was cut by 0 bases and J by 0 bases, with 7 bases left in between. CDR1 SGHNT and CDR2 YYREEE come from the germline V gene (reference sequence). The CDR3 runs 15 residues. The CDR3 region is CASSLEGSSYNEQFF. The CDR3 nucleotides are TGTGCCAGCAGCTTGGAAGGGAGCTCCTACAATGAGCAGTTCTTC.

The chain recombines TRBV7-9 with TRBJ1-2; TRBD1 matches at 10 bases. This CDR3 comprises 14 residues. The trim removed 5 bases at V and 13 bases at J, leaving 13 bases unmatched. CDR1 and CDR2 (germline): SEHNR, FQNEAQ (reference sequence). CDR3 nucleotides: TGTGCCAGCAGCCGTCCGGGACAGGGGTTAACGAGCACCTTC. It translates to CASSRPGQGLTSTF.

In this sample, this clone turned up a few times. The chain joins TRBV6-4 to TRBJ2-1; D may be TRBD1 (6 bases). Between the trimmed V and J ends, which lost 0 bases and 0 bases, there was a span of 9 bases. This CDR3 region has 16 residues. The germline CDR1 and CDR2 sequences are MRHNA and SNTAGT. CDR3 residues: CASSDSARGSYNEQFF. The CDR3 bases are TGTGCCAGCAGTGACTCGGCCAGGGGCTCCTACAATGAGCAGTTCTTC.

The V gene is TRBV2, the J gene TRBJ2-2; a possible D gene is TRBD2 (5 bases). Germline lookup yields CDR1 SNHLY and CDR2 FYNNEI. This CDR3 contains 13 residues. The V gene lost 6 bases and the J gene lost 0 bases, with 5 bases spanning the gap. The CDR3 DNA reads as TGTGCCAGCAGCGGGACGAACACCGGGGAGCTGTTTTTT. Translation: CASSGTNTGELFF.

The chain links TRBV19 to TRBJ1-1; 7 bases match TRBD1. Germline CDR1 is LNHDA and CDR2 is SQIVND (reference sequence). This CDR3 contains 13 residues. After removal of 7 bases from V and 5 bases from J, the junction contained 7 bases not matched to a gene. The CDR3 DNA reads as TGTGCCAGTATGCCGGGACAGCGGACTGAAGCTTTCTTT. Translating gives CASMPGQRTEAFF.

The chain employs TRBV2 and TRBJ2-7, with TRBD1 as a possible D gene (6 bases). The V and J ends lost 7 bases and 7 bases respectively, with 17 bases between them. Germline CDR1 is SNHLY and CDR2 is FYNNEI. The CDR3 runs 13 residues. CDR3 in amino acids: CASILGTTTEQYF. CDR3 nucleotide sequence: TGTGCCAGCATCCTAGGGACAACCACAGAGCAGTACTTC.

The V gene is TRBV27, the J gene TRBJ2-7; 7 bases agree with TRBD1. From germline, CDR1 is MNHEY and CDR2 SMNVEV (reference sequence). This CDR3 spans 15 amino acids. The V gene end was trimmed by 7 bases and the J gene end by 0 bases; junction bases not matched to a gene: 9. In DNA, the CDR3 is TGTGCCAGCAACCCCCTGGGGACAGCCTCCTACGAGCAGTACTTC. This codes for CASNPLGTASYEQYF.

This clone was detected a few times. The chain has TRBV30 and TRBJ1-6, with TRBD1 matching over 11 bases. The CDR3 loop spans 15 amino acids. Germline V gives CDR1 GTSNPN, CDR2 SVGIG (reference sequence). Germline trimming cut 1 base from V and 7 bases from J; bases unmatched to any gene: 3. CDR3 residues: CAWSGTGGLNSPLHF. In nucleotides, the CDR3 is TGTGCCTGGAGTGGGACAGGGGGCTTGAATTCACCCCTCCACTTT.

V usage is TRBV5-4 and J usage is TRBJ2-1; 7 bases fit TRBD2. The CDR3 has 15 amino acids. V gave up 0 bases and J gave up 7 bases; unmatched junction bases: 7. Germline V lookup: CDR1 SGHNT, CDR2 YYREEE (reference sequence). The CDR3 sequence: CASSLDGLERNEQFF. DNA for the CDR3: TGTGCCAGCAGCTTGGATGGACTAGAAAGGAATGAGCAGTTCTTC.

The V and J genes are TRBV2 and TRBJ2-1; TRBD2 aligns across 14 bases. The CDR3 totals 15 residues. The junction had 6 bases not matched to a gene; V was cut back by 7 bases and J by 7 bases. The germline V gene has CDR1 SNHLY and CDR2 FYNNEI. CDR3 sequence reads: CASTRTSGRSNEQFF. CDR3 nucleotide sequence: TGTGCCAGCACCCGGACTAGCGGGAGGTCTAATGAGCAGTTCTTC. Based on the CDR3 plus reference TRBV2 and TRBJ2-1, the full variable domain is EPEVTQTPSHQVTQMGQEVILRCVPISNHLYFYWYRQILGQKVEFLVSFYNNEISEKSEIFDDQFSVERPDGSNFTLKIRSTKLEDSAMYFCASTRTSGRSNEQFFGPGTRLTVL.

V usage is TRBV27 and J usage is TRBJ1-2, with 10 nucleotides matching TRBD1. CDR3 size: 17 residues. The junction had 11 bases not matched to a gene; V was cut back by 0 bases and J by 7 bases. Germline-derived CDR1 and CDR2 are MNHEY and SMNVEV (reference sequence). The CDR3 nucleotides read TGTGCCAGCAGTTTATCGACCAAACGACAGGGGGCGCGTGGCTACACCTTC. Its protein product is CASSLSTKRQGARGYTF.